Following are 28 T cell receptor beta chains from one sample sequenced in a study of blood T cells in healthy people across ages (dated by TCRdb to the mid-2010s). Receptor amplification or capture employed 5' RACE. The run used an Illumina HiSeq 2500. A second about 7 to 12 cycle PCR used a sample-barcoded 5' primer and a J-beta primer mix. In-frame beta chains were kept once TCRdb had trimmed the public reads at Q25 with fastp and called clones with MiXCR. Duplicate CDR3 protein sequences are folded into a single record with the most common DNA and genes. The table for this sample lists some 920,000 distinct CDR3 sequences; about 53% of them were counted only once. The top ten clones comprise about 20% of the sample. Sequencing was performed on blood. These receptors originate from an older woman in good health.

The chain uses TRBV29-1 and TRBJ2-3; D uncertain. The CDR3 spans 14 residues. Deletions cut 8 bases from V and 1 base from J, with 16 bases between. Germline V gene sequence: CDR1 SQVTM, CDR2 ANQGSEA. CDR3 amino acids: CSLHGEVGTDTQYF. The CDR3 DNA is TGCAGCTTACATGGCGAAGTGGGCACAGATACGCAGTATTTT.

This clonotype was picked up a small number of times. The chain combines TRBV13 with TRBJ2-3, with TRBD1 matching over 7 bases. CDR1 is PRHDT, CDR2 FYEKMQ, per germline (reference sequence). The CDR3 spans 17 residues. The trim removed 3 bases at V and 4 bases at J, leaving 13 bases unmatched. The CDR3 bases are TGTGCCAGCAGCTTCCGATACAGACAGGGTGGCCCAGATACGCAGTATTTT. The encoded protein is CASSFRYRQGGPDTQYF. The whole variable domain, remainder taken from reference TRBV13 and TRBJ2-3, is AAGVIQSPRHLIKEKRETATLKCYPIPRHDTVYWYQQGPGQDPQFLISFYEKMQSDKGSIPDRFSAQQFSDYHSELNMSSLELGDSALYFCASSFRYRQGGPDTQYFGPGTRLTVL.

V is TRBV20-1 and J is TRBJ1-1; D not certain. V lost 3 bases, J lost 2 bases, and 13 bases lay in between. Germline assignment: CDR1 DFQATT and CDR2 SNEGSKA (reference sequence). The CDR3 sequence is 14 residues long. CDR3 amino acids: CSASHSEGNTEAFF. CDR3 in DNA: TGCAGTGCTAGCCACTCTGAGGGTAACACTGAAGCTTTCTTT.

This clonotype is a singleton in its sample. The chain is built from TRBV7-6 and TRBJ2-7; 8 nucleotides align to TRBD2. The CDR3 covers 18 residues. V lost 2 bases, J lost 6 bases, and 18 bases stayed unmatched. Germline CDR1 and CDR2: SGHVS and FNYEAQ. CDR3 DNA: TGTGCCAGCAGCTTAAATCCGCCGGGCCCAGCGGGAGCTTTCGAGCAGTACTTC. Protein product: CASSLNPPGPAGAFEQYF.

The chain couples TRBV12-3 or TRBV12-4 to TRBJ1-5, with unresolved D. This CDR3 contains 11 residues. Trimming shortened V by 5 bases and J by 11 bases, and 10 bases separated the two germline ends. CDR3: CASSLGKAQHF. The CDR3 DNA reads TGTGCCAGCAGTCTAGGGAAGGCCCAGCATTTT.

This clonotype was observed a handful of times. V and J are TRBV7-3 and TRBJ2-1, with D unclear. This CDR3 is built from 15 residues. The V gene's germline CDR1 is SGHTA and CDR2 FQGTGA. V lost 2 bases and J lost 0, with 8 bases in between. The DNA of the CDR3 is TGTGCCAGCAGCTTACTACTAAGCTCCTACAATGAGCAGTTCTTC. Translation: CASSLLLSSYNEQFF.

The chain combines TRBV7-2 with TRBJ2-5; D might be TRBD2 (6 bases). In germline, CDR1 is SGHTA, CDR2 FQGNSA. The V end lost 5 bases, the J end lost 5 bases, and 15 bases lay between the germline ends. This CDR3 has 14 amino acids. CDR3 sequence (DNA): TGTGCCAGCAGCCCAATCCGGGGGACCGAGACCCAGTACTTC. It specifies CASSPIRGTETQYF. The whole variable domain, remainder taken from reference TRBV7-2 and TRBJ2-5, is GAGVSQSPSNKVTEKGKDVELRCDPISGHTALYWYRQSLGQGLEFLIYFQGNSAPDKSGLPSDRFSAERTGGSVSTLTIQRTQQEDSAVYLCASSPIRGTETQYFGPGTRLLVL.

The CDR3 DNA is TGTGCCAGCAGTGTTAGCGGGAGTTATGGTAATGAGCAGTTCTTC. Amino acid sequence: CASSVSGSYGNEQFF. The J gene is TRBJ2-1, the V gene TRBV6-1; 9 bases align to TRBD2. CDR3 size: 15 residues. Germline lookup yields CDR1 MNHNS and CDR2 SASEGT. J was trimmed by 7 bases and V by 4 bases; bases with no gene match: 8.

The chain's CDR3 is CAISVGLDGYEQYF. The CDR3 DNA sequence: TGTGCCATCAGTGTGGGACTAGATGGTTACGAGCAGTACTTC. The chain links TRBV10-3 to TRBJ2-7; 8 bases match TRBD2. The CDR3 has 14 amino acids. J lost 4 bases, V lost 4 bases, and 6 bases had no gene match. Germline values: CDR1 ENHRY, CDR2 SYGVKD.

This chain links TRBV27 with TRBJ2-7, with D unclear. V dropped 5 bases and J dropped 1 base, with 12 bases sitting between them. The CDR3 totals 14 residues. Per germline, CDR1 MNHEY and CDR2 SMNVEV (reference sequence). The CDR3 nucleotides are TGTGCCAGCAGTCTTCGGCCAGAATCCTACGAGCAGTACTTC. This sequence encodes CASSLRPESYEQYF.

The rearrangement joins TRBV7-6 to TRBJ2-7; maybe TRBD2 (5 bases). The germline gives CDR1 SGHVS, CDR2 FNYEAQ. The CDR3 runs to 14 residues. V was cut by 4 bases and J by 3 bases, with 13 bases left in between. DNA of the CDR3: TGTGCCAGCAGCTCCGGGATAGGAGACTACGAGCAGTACTTC. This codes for CASSSGIGDYEQYF.

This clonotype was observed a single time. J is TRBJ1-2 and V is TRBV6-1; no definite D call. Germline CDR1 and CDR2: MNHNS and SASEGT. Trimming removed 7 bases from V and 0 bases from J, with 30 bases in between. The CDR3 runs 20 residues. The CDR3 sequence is CASKKVLAGRVYLSNYGYTF. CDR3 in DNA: TGTGCCAGCAAAAAAGTTTTAGCCGGGCGCGTCTATCTATCTAACTATGGCTACACCTTC.

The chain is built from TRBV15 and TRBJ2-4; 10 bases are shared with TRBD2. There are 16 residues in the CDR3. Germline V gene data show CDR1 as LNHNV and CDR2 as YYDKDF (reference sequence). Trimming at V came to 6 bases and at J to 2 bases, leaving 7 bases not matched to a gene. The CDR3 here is CATRAAGGPPKNIQYF. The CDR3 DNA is TGTGCCACCAGAGCAGCGGGAGGGCCACCCAAAAACATTCAGTACTTC.

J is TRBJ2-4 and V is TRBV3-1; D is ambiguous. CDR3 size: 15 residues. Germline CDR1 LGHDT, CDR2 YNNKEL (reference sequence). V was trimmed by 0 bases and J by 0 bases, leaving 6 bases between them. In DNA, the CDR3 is TGTGCCAGCAGCCAAGATCCGGCAGCCAAAAACATTCAGTACTTC. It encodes CASSQDPAAKNIQYF.

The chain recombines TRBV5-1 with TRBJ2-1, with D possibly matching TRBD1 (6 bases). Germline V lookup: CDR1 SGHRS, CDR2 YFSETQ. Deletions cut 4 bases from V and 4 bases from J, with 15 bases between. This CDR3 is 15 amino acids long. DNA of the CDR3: TGCGCCAGCAGCCTGGCCGTAGGACAGTACAATGAGCAGTTCTTC. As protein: CASSLAVGQYNEQFF.

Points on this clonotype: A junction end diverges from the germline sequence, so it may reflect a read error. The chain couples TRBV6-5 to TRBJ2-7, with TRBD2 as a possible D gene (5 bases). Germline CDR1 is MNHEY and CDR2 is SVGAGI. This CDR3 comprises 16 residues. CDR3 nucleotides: TGTGCCAGCAGTTACTCGACTCAGGTGTGGAGGTACGTGCAGTACTTC. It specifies CASSYSTQVWRYVQYF.

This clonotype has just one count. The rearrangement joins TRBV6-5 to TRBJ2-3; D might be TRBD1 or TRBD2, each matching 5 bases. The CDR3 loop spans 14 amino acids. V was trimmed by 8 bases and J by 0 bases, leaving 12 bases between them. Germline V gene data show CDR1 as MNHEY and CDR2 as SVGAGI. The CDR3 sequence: CASGVRDSTDTQYF. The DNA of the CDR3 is TGTGCCAGCGGCGTCCGGGACAGCACAGATACGCAGTATTTT.

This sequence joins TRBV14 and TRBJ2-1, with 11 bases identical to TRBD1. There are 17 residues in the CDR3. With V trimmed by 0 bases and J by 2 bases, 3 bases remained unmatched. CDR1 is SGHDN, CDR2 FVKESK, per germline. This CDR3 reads CASSQDGTGGPYNEQFF. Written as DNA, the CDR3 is TGTGCCAGCAGCCAAGATGGGACAGGGGGGCCCTACAATGAGCAGTTCTTC.

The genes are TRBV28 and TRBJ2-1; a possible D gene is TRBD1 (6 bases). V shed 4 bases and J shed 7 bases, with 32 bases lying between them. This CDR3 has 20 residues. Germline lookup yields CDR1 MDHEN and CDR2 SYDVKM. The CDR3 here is CASSSKLTTDSTYRRNEQFF. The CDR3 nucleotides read TGTGCCAGCAGTTCGAAGCTTACAACGGACAGCACATACCGGAGGAATGAGCAGTTCTTC.

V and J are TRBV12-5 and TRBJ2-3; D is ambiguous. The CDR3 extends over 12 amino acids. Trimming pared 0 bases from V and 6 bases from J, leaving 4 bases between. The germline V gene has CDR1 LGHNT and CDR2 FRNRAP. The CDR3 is CASGLVRDTQYF. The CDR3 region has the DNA TGTGCTAGTGGTTTGGTGCGCGATACGCAGTATTTT.

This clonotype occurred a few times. The CDR3 loop reads CSGRLAGGGGEQFF. The CDR3 DNA sequence: TGCAGCGGCCGACTAGCGGGAGGGGGCGGTGAGCAGTTCTTC. V is TRBV29-1 and J is TRBJ2-1; 14 nucleotides line up with TRBD2. V lost 7 bases, J lost 9 bases, and 8 bases stayed unmatched. Germline values: CDR1 SQVTM, CDR2 ANQGSEA. This CDR3 region has 14 residues.

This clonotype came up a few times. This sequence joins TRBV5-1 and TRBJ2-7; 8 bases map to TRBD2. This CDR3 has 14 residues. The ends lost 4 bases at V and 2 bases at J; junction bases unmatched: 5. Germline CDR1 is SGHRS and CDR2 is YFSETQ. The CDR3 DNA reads TGCGCCAGCAGCACGGGACTAGGAACCTACGAGCAGTACTTC. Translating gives CASSTGLGTYEQYF.

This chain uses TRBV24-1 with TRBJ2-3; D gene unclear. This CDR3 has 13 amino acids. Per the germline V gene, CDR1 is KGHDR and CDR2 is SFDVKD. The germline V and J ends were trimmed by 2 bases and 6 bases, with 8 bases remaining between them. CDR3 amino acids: CATSDSAPDTQYF. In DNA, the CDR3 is TGTGCCACCAGTGATTCGGCACCCGATACGCAGTATTTT.

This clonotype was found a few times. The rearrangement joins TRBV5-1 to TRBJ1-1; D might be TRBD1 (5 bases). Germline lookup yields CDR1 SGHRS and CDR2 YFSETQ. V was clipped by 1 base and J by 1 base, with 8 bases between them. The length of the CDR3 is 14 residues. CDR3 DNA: TGCGCCAGCAGCTTGCAGGGAGGGAACACTGAAGCTTTCTTT. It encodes CASSLQGGNTEAFF. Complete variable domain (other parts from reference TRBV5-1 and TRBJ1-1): KAGVTQTPRYLIKTRGQQVTLSCSPISGHRSVSWYQQTPGQGLQFLFEYFSETQRNKGNFPGRFSGRQFSNSRSEMNVSTLELGDSALYLCASSLQGGNTEAFFGQGTRLTVV.

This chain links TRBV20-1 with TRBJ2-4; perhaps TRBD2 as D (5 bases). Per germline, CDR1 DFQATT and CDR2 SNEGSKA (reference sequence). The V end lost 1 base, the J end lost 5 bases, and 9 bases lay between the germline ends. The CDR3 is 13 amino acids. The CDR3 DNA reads TGCAGTGCTAGAGGAGACGGGGAAAACATTCAGTACTTC. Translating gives CSARGDGENIQYF.

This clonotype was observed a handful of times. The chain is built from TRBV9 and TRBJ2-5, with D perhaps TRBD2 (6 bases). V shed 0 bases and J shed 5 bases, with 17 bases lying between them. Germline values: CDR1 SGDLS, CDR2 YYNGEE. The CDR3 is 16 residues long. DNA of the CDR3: TGTGCCAGCAGCGTAGCTGCGGGGACTGGGAGTGAGACCCAGTACTTC. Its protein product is CASSVAAGTGSETQYF.

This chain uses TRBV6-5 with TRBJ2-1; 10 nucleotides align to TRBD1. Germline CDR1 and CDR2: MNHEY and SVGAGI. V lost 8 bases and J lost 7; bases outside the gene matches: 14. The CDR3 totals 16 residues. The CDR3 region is CASAQTGTGVVNEQFF. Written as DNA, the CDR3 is TGTGCCAGCGCCCAGACCGGGACAGGGGTAGTAAATGAGCAGTTCTTC.

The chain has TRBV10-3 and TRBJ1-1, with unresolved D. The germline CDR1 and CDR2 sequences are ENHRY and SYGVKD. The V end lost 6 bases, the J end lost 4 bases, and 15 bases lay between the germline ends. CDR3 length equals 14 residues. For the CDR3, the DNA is TGTGCCATCAGGGGTGACCTACCTGGCACTGAAGCTTTCTTT. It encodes CAIRGDLPGTEAFF.